The 8 T cell receptor beta chains below all came from one sample that was sequenced in a study of metastatic and nonmetastatic thyroid tumors. Patients had received no treatment of any kind before thyroid surgery. TCRdb reprocessed the PCR reads using MiXCR. The table lists about 7,800 clones, approximately 30% of them singletons. The sample was adjacent normal tissue. The receptor source for this set is a female donor with papillary thyroid cancer or a benign thyroid nodule (not recorded which). Some clones in this sample may be carry-over from other donors' samples.

This clone was seen repeatedly, ten times or more. V usage is TRBV18 and J usage is TRBJ1-4, with D unclear. Trimming pared 3 bases from V and 8 bases from J, leaving 7 bases between. Looked up from germline, CDR1 is KGHSH and CDR2 is LQKENI. This CDR3 contains 12 residues. DNA of the CDR3: TGTGCCAGCTCACCCAAGGCGGAAAAACTGTTTTTT. Amino acids: CASSPKAEKLFF.

The chain is built from TRBV6-2 or TRBV6-3 and TRBJ2-1; a possible D gene is TRBD1 (6 bases). The length of the CDR3 is 12 residues. Trimming removed 6 bases at V and 4 bases at J, with 7 bases between. Germline V lookup: CDR1 MNHEY, CDR2 SVGEGT. The CDR3 spells CASSTGYNEQFF. CDR3 coding DNA: TGTGCCAGCAGCACAGGGTACAATGAGCAGTTCTTC.

The chain carries TRBV20-1 and TRBJ1-5; a possible D gene is TRBD1 (5 bases). The V end lost 4 bases, the J end lost 11 bases, and 21 bases lay between the germline ends. This CDR3 region has 14 residues. Germline assignment: CDR1 DFQATT and CDR2 SNEGSKA (reference sequence). CDR3 coding DNA: TGCAGTGCTACCACGACAGACCCAATTCAAACCCAGCATTTT. This translates into CSATTTDPIQTQHF.

The CDR3 DNA follows: TGCGCCAGCAGTTTTCAGGGGGCGAACACTGAAGCTTTCTTT. It yields the protein CASSFQGANTEAFF. J is TRBJ1-1 and V is TRBV5-1; 8 bases match TRBD1. Trimming at V came to 5 bases and at J to 1 base, leaving 4 bases not matched to a gene. This CDR3 is 14 amino acids long. CDR1 SGHRS and CDR2 YFSETQ come from the germline V gene.

The V gene is TRBV6-1, the J gene TRBJ2-1; TRBD2 matches at 10 bases. V was clipped by 5 bases and J by 3 bases; unmatched bases: 4. This CDR3 has 15 amino acids. Germline CDR1 reads MNHNS; CDR2 reads SASEGT. The CDR3 spells CASSQRTSGYNEQFF. The CDR3 DNA reads as TGTGCCAGCAGTCAACGGACTAGCGGCTACAATGAGCAGTTCTTC.

Comment on this clone: This could be a read error, since a much larger clone is one nucleotide away. The V and J genes are TRBV19 and TRBJ2-1, with a possible D match to TRBD2 (6 bases). The CDR3 spans 15 residues. V was trimmed by 10 bases and J by 2 bases, leaving 18 bases between them. Germline V lookup: CDR1 LNHDA, CDR2 SQIVND (reference sequence). The CDR3 region is CAIGSVTRPYNEQFF. The DNA of the CDR3 is TGTGCCATAGGATCTGTGACTAGGCCCTACAATGAGCAGTTCTTC.

This clone appeared many times. This chain connects TRBV29-1 to TRBJ2-2, with 7 positions matching TRBD2. From germline, CDR1 is SQVTM and CDR2 ANQGSEA. CDR3 size: 15 residues. Unmatched junction bases numbered 9, after V lost 5 bases and J lost 3 bases. The CDR3 loop reads CSVLGGRFDTGELFF. For the CDR3, the DNA is TGCAGCGTTCTGGGCGGGAGATTTGACACCGGGGAGCTGTTTTTT.

This clone is medium-sized by share. This sequence joins TRBV24-1 and TRBJ2-1, with TRBD1 matching 10 bases. V dropped 7 bases and J dropped 8; count of bases not matched to a gene: 7. Germline V CDR1 and CDR2: KGHDR, SFDVKD. The CDR3 runs to 14 residues. The CDR3, as DNA: TGTGCCACCAGCCGGGACAGGGGTTTTGATGAGCAGTTCTTC. It translates to CATSRDRGFDEQFF.